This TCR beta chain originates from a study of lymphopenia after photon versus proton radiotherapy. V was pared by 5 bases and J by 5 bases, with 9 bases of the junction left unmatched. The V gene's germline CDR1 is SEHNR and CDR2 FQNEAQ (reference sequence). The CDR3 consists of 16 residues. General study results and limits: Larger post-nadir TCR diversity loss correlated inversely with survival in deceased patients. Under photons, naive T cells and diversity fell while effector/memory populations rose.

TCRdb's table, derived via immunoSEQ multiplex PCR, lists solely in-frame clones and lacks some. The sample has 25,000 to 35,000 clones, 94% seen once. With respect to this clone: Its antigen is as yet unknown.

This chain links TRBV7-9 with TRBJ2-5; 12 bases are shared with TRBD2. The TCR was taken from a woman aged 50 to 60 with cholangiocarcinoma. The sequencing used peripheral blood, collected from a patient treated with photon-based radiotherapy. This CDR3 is CASSARLAGDRETQYF. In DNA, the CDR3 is TGTGCCAGCAGCGCGCGACTAGCGGGGGATAGGGAGACCCAGTACTTC.